This T cell receptor (beta chain) was obtained from a study of T cells in narcolepsy. Study summary: Enrolled donors included narcolepsy type 1 or type 2 patients and healthy controls. General study results and limits: Same-patient CSF and blood CD4+ T cell clonotypes included HCRT-specific and TRIB2-specific autoreactive ones. Autoreactive clone sequences were missing from some blood memory CD4+ repertoires. Autoreactive clonotypes reportedly recurred in blood of same and different patients, not controls.

The protocol was immunoSEQ multiplex PCR, while the TCRdb copy is restricted to in-frame clones and leaves out a portion. The sample lists over 25,000 clones, more than 65% occurring once. This CDR3 is built from 16 residues. Per germline, CDR1 MGHRA and CDR2 YSYEKL. V gave up 1 base and J gave up 2 bases; unmatched junction bases: 4. In its sample, this clone was seen a few times. The antigen remains unidentified. The specimen was memory (CD45RA-) CD4+ T cells from blood. The rearrangement uses TRBV4-1 and TRBJ2-5; 10 bases match TRBD2. The clonotype was recovered from a human donor in good health. DNA for the CDR3: TGCGCCAGCAGCCAAGCCAAGCGGGGGGGGCAAGAGACCCAGTACTTC. The encoded protein is CASSQAKRGGQETQYF.